The entry below describes one T cell receptor (beta chain). Antigen: not known. This record comes from a study of cytomegalovirus exposure and HLA in healthy donors. The PCR ran on 60 Vbeta and 13 Jbeta primers. Sequencing used immunoSEQ multiplex PCR; TCRdb keeps in-frame clones, though not all of them. The sample records roughly 160,000 clones, almost 85% being singletons. There are 15 residues in the CDR3. Germline V lookup: CDR1 SNHLY, CDR2 FYNNEI. V gave up 11 bases and J gave up 0 bases, with 16 bases separating them. Study observations and caveats: Among the sequence variants, a highly shared cluster was likely an artifact of sequencing. By HLA locus, TCR association rates varied in a later analysis, with DRB1 showing the most and HLA-C the fewest.

The TCR was taken from a boy aged 2 to 10 in good health and CMV-seronegative. Sequenced: PBMCs. This chain uses TRBV2 with TRBJ1-4, with D uncertain. CDR3 region: CACDRPLATNEKLFF. The CDR3 DNA follows: TGTGCCTGCGACCGCCCACTAGCAACTAATGAAAAACTGTTTTTT. Filled out from reference TRBV2 and TRBJ1-4, the complete variable domain reads EPEVTQTPSHQVTQMGQEVILRCVPISNHLYFYWYRQILGQKVEFLVSFYNNEISEKSEIFDDQFSVERPDGSNFTLKIRSTKLEDSAMYFCACDRPLATNEKLFFGSGTQLSVL.